This entry features one T cell receptor (beta chain) sequence. Germline loops: CDR1 SEHNR, CDR2 FQNEAQ (reference sequence). The CDR3 runs to 16 residues. The V and J ends lost 1 base and 3 bases, in that order; junction bases with no gene match: 2. This specimen comes from a study of blood T cell repertoires in COVID-19. Generated by immunoSEQ multiplex PCR, the TCRdb table keeps only in-frame clones and is missing some. This sample has some 68,000 clones, with 75% to 95% found just once. The V and J genes are TRBV7-9 and TRBJ1-6, with 8 nucleotides matching TRBD1. Sequencing was performed on peripheral blood. This TCR was sampled from a man aged 40-55 years with COVID-19, enrolled during active disease. CDR3 region: CASSLETGVYNSPLHF. The CDR3 bases are TGTGCCAGCAGCTTAGAGACAGGGGTCTATAATTCACCCCTCCACTTT. The full variable domain, in which reference TRBV7-9 and TRBJ1-6 provide the parts outside the CDR3, is DTGVSQNPRHKITKRGQNVTFRCDPISEHNRLYWYRQTLGQGPEFLTYFQNEAQLEKSRLLSDRFSAERPKGSFSTLEIQRTEQGDSAMYLCASSLETGVYNSPLHFGNGTRLTVT.